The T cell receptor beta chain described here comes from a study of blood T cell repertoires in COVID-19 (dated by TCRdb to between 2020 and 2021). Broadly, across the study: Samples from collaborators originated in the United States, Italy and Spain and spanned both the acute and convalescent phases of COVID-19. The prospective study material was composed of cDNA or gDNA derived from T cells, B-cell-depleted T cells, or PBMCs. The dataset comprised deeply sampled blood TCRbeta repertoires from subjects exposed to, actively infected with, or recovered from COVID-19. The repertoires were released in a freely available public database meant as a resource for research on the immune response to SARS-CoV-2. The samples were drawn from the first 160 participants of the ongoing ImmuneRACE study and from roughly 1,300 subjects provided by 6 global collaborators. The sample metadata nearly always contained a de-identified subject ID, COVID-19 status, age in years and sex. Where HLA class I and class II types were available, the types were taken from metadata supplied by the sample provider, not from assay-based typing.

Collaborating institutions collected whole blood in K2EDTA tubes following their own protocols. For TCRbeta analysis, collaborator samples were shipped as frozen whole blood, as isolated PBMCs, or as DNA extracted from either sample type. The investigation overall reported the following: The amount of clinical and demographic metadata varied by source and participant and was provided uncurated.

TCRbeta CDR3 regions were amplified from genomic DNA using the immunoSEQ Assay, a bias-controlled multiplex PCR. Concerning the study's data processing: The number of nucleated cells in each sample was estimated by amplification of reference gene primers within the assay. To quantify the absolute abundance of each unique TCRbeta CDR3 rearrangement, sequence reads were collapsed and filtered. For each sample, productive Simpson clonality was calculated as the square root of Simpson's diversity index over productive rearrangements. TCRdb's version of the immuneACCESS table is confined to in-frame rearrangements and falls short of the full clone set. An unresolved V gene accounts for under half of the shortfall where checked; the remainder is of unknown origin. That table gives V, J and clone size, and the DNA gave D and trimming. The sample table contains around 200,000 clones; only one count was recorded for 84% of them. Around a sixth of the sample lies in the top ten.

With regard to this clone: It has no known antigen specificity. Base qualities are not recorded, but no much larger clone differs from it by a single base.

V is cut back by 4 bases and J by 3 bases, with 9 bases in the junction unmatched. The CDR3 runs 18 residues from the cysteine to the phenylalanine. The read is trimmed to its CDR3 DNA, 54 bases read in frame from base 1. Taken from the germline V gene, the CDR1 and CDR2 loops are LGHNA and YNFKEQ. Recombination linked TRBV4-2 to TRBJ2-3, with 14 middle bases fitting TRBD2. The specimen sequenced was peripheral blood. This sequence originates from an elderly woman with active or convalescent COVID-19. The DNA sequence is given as TGTGCCAGCAGCCTAGGGACTAGCGGGGGAGGGTGGACAGATACGCAGTATTTT. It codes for CASSLGTSGGGWTDTQYF.